This TCR beta chain was identified in a study of cytotoxic CD8 clonotypes in ibrutinib-treated CLL. CDR3 length equals 13 residues. Unmatched junction bases numbered 5, after V lost 2 bases and J lost 8 bases. The germline V gene has CDR1 MRHNA and CDR2 SNTAGT. Sequencing used immunoSEQ multiplex PCR; TCRdb keeps in-frame clones, though not all of them. Found here are over 200,000 clones, nearly 80% of them singletons; the top ten hold roughly an eighth. The TCR comes from a human donor with chronic lymphocytic leukemia. The sequenced sample was PBMCs, obtained after 12 months of ibrutinib treatment. This rearrangement joins TRBV6-4 to TRBJ1-2, with 7 bases lining up with TRBD1. CDR3 in amino acids: CASSDHRGIGYTF. The CDR3 nucleotides read TGTGCCAGCAGTGACCACAGGGGAATAGGCTACACCTTC.